A single T cell receptor beta chain is shown here with its context. Its antigen is not yet known. No base qualities exist here, and no much larger clone lies one base off it. The data originate from a study of blood T cell repertoires in COVID-19 (dated by TCRdb to 2020 to 2021). A note on the overall study: The collaborator samples originated in the United States, Italy and Spain and spanned the acute and convalescent phases of COVID-19. A de-identified subject ID, COVID-19 status, age in years and sex were almost always included in the sample metadata. The repertoires were released in a freely available public database intended as a resource for research on the immune response to SARS-CoV-2. HLA class I and class II types, where available, came from metadata supplied by the sample provider rather than from assay-based typing. The prospective study material was composed of cDNA or gDNA derived from T cells, B-cell-depleted T cells, or PBMCs. Subjects who had been exposed to COVID-19, were actively infected with it, or had recovered from it provided the deeply sampled blood TCRbeta repertoires that made up the dataset. Samples came from the ongoing ImmuneRACE study (first 160 participants) plus 1,254 subjects from 6 global collaborators.

The immunoSEQ Assay, a bias-controlled multiplex PCR, was used to amplify TCRbeta CDR3 regions from genomic DNA. The authors processed their data as follows. The number of nucleated cells in each sample was estimated from the amplification of reference gene primers within the assay. To quantify the absolute abundance of each unique TCRbeta CDR3 rearrangement, sequence reads were collapsed and filtered. For each sample, productive Simpson clonality was calculated as the square root of Simpson's diversity index over productive rearrangements. This immuneACCESS table, as held by TCRdb, lists in-frame sequences with V and J called but not all clones. Of the missing ones, under half trace to an unresolved V gene in checked studies; the others have no known cause. V and J calls plus clone size are reproduced from that table; the DNA served to infer D and trimming. The table for this sample lists 150,000 or so clones; 90% to 95% of them were counted only once. Clones ranked in the top ten supply about 5% of the sample.

CDR1 and CDR2 are read off the germline V gene as MNHEY and SVGEGT. The germline ends are 13 bases apart after V is trimmed by 5 bases and J by 2 bases. The CDR3, from cysteine to phenylalanine, totals 15 residues. This entry keeps only the CDR3 DNA: 45 bases, framed from base 1. The investigation overall reported the following: How much clinical and demographic metadata was included differed by source and by participant, and the metadata was provided uncurated.

Each collaborating institution followed its own protocols to collect whole blood in K2EDTA tubes. For TCRbeta analysis, collaborator samples were shipped as frozen whole blood, as isolated PBMCs, or as DNA extracted from either sample type. Sequenced: peripheral blood. The rearranged segments are TRBV6-2 or TRBV6-3 and TRBJ1-5, and perhaps TRBD1 as D gene, on 5 matching bases. The sequence came from a woman in her forties or fifties with acute or convalescent COVID-19. DNA sequence: TGTGCCAGCAGTCAGGGAGGGCTAGGCAATCAGCCCCAGCATTTT. It translates as CASSQGGLGNQPQHF.